The rows below give T cell receptor beta chains drawn from one sample of a study of T cell changes during pregnancy in multiple sclerosis. The table came from immunoSEQ multiplex PCR; TCRdb's copy has only in-frame clones and leaves some out. The sample lists under 35,000 clones, approximately 91% seen once, with 5.5% to 8% in the top ten. The source material was CD8+ T cells from peripheral blood mononuclear cells, sampled in the second trimester of pregnancy. Source of these receptors: a female donor with multiple sclerosis, enrolled in a pregnancy study. Both conserved end residues are trimmed from each CDR3. Some rows have no size entry. The others give once, few or many, or a class for an expanded clone.

v_call,clone_size,j_call,cdr3_aa
TRBV29-1,-,TRBJ2-1,SVAHPTSADNEQF
TRBV6-5,-,TRBJ2-1,ASSPGLVIEQF
TRBV2,many,TRBJ2-7,ASRHRGPSDYEQY
TRBV4-3,-,TRBJ2-7,ASSQDRASGFGEQY
TRBV29-1,-,TRBJ2-3,SVDAGTDTQY
TRBV6-6,-,TRBJ1-2,ASSYTFGRDGYT
TRBV4-3,-,TRBJ2-4,ASSPRGEDIQY
TRBV14,-,TRBJ2-1,ASSQVGTGGNYNEQF
TRBV6-4,-,TRBJ2-3,ASSDGAGADTQY
TRBV19,-,TRBJ1-2,ASNTGTGSYGYT
TRBV28,-,TRBJ1-3,ASRDRTGGFGGNTIY
TRBV11-2,-,TRBJ2-7,ASSLGTEYEQY
TRBV19,once,TRBJ2-7,ASSIGYSYEQY
TRBV5-6,-,TRBJ2-2,ASSYSGIGELF
TRBV6-4,-,TRBJ1-5,ASSDSNRDRDFKEGNQPQH
TRBV5-1,once,TRBJ2-1,ASSLTSGRRDEQF
TRBV6-6,once,TRBJ1-1,ASSYGGGTEAF
TRBV4-3,-,TRBJ2-3,ASSQDAAGGTDTQY
TRBV18,-,TRBJ2-6,ASSPSGGPGSGANVLT
TRBV27,-,TRBJ2-5,ASSLGGLWETQY
TRBV7-9,once,TRBJ2-7,ASRHTQLAEEDYEQY
TRBV9,-,TRBJ2-1,ASSVWAGSDNEQF
TRBV7-8,few,TRBJ2-1,ASSLDPRAVRYNEQF
TRBV7-9,-,TRBJ1-4,ASSPAGTGREKLF
TRBV7-9,few,TRBJ2-1,ASTPHLDYTYNEQF
TRBV7-9,-,TRBJ1-1,ASSFLDSMNTEAF
TRBV5-1,-,TRBJ2-7,ASGPLGGREQY
TRBV9,-,TRBJ2-2,ASSVARLARAGELF
TRBV1,-,TRBJ2-5,TSSQGAETQY
TRBV19,-,TRBJ2-1,ASSLTGVGTNEQF
TRBV5-1,-,TRBJ2-3,ASHGLAGSTDTQY
TRBV7-2,-,TRBJ2-4,ASSVQGSPSAKNIQY
TRBV7-9,-,TRBJ2-1,ASSGTNDNEQF
TRBV28,-,TRBJ1-2,ASSSQIPPKGYT
TRBV4-2,once,TRBJ2-7,ASSQEYEESYEQY
TRBV6-1,-,TRBJ1-5,ASSEIRGLQPQH
TRBV7-9,-,TRBJ1-2,ASSATQGSTLANYGYT
TRBV7-9,-,TRBJ2-1,ASTGGIGAGSEQF
TRBV14,-,TRBJ2-7,ASSQDLLNYEQY
TRBV13,-,TRBJ2-7,ASSLGYNGRAFL
TRBV5-1,-,TRBJ2-1,ASSPRTSGSVDEQF
TRBV10-3,-,TRBJ2-1,AISDFEREPYNEQF
TRBV19,-,TRBJ1-1,ASSPLPPPVNTEAF
TRBV4-2,medium-sized,TRBJ2-6,ASSQDNSGANVLT
TRBV28,few,TRBJ1-1,ASSFQGLNTEAF
TRBV15,-,TRBJ2-3,ATSRDLGGAVGADTQY
TRBV27,-,TRBJ2-7,ASSLGGVHYEQY
TRBV5-1,-,TRBJ2-3,ASSLELAGGVDTQY
TRBV5-4,-,TRBJ2-7,ASSFATSGAYEQY
TRBV15,-,TRBJ2-3,ATSREGRATDTQY
TRBV5-1,-,TRBJ2-3,ASSLSTGPDTQY
TRBV13,-,TRBJ2-7,ASSNRSGTYEQY
TRBV19,-,TRBJ2-1,ASSIGESSYNEQF
TRBV29-1,once,TRBJ2-5,SVIFRAQETQY
TRBV19,few,TRBJ1-5,ASRNKPGYSNQPQH
TRBV19,-,TRBJ2-1,ASSIRDYNEQF
TRBV6-6,-,TRBJ2-4,ASRGQGAKNIQY
TRBV2,-,TRBJ2-5,ASSERRQETQY
TRBV28,-,TRBJ2-7,ASSFLQSGGYEEQY